The 10 T cell receptor beta chains below were found in one sample sequenced in a study of blood T cell repertoires in COVID-19. Data came from immunoSEQ multiplex PCR; TCRdb stores just in-frame clones and leaves some out. Here the sample spans 90,000 to 120,000 clones, about 80% being singletons. The sample comprised peripheral blood. Receptors were obtained from a man aged 60-69 years with acute or convalescent COVID-19.

This chain links TRBV7-8 with TRBJ2-3, with 7 bases that match TRBD1. CDR3 length: 14 amino acids. After removal of 5 bases from V and 3 bases from J, the junction contained 5 bases not matched to a gene. CDR1 is SGHVS, CDR2 FQNEAQ, per germline. This CDR3 reads CASSTSRGTDTQYF. The DNA of the CDR3 is TGTGCCAGCAGCACGTCCAGGGGGACAGATACGCAGTATTTT.

The chain has TRBV2 and TRBJ1-5; a weak D match, TRBD1 (6 bases). CDR3 length: 16 amino acids. V was shortened by 8 bases and J by 0 bases, with 17 bases between the two germline ends. The germline CDR1 and CDR2 sequences are SNHLY and FYNNEI. CDR3 amino acids: CASGGQGSYSNQPQHF. The CDR3 DNA is TGTGCCAGCGGGGGACAAGGTAGTTATAGCAATCAGCCCCAGCATTTT.

The V gene is TRBV2, the J gene TRBJ1-5; possibly TRBD1 for D (5 bases). CDR3 length: 16 residues. The V gene's germline CDR1 is SNHLY and CDR2 FYNNEI. The V end lost 3 bases, the J end lost 0 bases, and 12 bases lay between the germline ends. In DNA, the CDR3 is TGTGCCAGCAGTGAGGGGGGGGGATATAGCAATCAGCCCCAGCATTTT. It codes for CASSEGGGYSNQPQHF.

V and J are TRBV7-9 and TRBJ2-7; no definite D call. Germline V lookup: CDR1 SEHNR, CDR2 FQNEAQ (reference sequence). CDR3 length: 13 amino acids. Trimming shortened V by 1 base and J by 6 bases, and 10 bases separated the two germline ends. CDR3 sequence (DNA): TGTGCCAGCAGCTTAGTACCCCAGGCCGAGCAGTACTTC. This gives the protein CASSLVPQAEQYF.

CDR3 bases: TGCAGCGTTGACCCCAAACACAGGGTTGAGGGGAAGAACACTGAAGCTTTCTTT. Its protein product is CSVDPKHRVEGKNTEAFF. The chain is built from TRBV29-1 and TRBJ1-1, with D possibly TRBD1 on 6 matching bases. Between the trimmed V and J ends, which lost 3 bases and 1 base, there was a span of 24 bases. This CDR3 is built from 18 residues. Germline values: CDR1 SQVTM, CDR2 ANQGSEA.

This clone was picked up a small number of times. This chain connects TRBV3-1 (or the pseudogene TRBV3-2) to TRBJ2-7; 8 bases are shared with TRBD2. Losses at the gene ends were 0 bases for V and 0 bases for J; bases not matched to a gene: 4. Per the germline V gene, CDR1 is LGHDT and CDR2 is YNNKEL (reference sequence). The CDR3 is 16 residues long. The CDR3 loop reads CASSQDEAGASYEQYF. Written as DNA, the CDR3 is TGTGCCAGCAGCCAAGATGAAGCGGGAGCCTCCTACGAGCAGTACTTC.

The count of this clone is one. The chain has TRBV2 and TRBJ2-1; 9 positions agree with TRBD2. V shed 7 bases, J shed 12 bases, and the junction held 13 bases outside the gene matches. Looked up from germline, CDR1 is SNHLY and CDR2 is FYNNEI. The CDR3 is 14 amino acids. The CDR3 here is CASKSSGEFLVQFF. The CDR3 nucleotides are TGTGCCAGCAAGTCTAGCGGGGAATTTTTAGTGCAGTTCTTC.

The rearrangement uses TRBV7-2 and TRBJ1-3; D is unclear. CDR1 is SGHTA, CDR2 FQGNSA, per germline. V lost 1 base and J 4 bases, leaving 14 bases between the germline ends. The CDR3 loop spans 16 amino acids. The CDR3 DNA sequence: TGTGCCAGCAGCTTAGGGCAGGTCCGCTCCGGAAACACCATATATTTT. Translation: CASSLGQVRSGNTIYF. Using reference TRBV7-2 and TRBJ1-3 for the parts outside the CDR3, the full variable domain is GAGVSQSPSNKVTEKGKDVELRCDPISGHTALYWYRQSLGQGLEFLIYFQGNSAPDKSGLPSDRFSAERTGGSVSTLTIQRTQQEDSAVYLCASSLGQVRSGNTIYFGEGSWLTVV.

This clone has a single count. The chain has TRBV18 and TRBJ1-5; D remains unclear. The CDR3 consists of 12 residues. V lost 5 bases, J lost 4 bases, and 6 bases lay in between. Germline assignment: CDR1 KGHSH and CDR2 LQKENI. The CDR3 reads CASSTRNQPQHF. For the CDR3, the DNA is TGTGCCAGCTCAACAAGAAATCAGCCCCAGCATTTT. The complete variable domain, with remaining parts taken from reference TRBV18 and TRBJ1-5, reads NAGVMQNPRHLVRRRGQEARLRCSPMKGHSHVYWYRQLPEEGLKFMVYLQKENIIDESGMPKERFSAEFPKEGPSILRIQQVVRGDSAAYFCASSTRNQPQHFGDGTRLSIL.

V gene TRBV3-1 (or the pseudogene TRBV3-2) combines with J gene TRBJ2-2; perhaps TRBD2 as D (6 bases). Looked up from germline, CDR1 is LGHDT and CDR2 is YNNKEL (reference sequence). V dropped 4 bases and J dropped 0 bases, with 9 bases sitting between them. This CDR3 is built from 15 residues. CDR3 in DNA: TGTGCCAGCAGCCCCGGGGGTACGAACACCGGGGAGCTGTTTTTT. It translates to CASSPGGTNTGELFF.